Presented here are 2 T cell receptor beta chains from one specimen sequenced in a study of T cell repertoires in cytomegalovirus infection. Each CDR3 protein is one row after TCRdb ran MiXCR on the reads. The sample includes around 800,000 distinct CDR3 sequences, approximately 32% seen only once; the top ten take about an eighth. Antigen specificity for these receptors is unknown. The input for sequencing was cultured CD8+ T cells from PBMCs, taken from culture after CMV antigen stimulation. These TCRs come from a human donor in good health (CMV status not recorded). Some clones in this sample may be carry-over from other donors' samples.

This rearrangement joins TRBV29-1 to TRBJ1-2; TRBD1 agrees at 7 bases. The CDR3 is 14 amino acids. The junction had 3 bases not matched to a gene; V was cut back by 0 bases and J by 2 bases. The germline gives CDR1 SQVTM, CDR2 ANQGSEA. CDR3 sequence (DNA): TGCAGCGTTGAAGAAGGCAGGGGGAACTATGGCTACACCTTC. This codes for CSVEEGRGNYGYTF.

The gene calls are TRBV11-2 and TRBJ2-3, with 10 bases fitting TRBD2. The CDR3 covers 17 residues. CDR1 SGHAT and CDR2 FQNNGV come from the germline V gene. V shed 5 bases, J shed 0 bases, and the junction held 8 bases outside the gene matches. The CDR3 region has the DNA TGTGCCAGCAGCCATCCCCCTAGCGGGGGCAGCACAGATACGCAGTATTTT. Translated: CASSHPPSGGSTDTQYF.